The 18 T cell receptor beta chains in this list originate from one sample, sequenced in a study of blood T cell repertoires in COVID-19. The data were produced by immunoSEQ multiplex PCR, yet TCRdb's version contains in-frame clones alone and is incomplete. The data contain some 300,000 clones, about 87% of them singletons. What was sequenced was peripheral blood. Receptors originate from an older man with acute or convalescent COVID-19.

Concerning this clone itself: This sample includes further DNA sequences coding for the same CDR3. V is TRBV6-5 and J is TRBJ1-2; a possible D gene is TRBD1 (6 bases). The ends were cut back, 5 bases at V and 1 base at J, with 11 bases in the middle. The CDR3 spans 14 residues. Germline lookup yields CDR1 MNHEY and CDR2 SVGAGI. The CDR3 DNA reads TGTGCCAGCAGTACGTTACAGGGTAACTATGGCTACACCTTC. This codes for CASSTLQGNYGYTF.

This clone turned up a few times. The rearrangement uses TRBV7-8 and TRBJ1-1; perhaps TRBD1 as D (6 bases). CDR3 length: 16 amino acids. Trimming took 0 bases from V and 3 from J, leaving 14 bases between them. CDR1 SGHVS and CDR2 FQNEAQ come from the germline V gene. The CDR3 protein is CASSLAGAGFDTEAFF. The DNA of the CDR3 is TGTGCCAGCAGCTTAGCGGGGGCAGGGTTTGACACTGAAGCTTTCTTT.

DNA of the CDR3: TGTGCCACTGGACAGGAGGTCACAGATACGCAGTATTTT. This codes for CATGQEVTDTQYF. The chain carries TRBV24-1 and TRBJ2-3, with 7 bases that match TRBD1. V lost 10 bases to trimming and J lost 2 bases; unmatched junction nucleotides: 5. Germline values: CDR1 KGHDR, CDR2 SFDVKD. The CDR3 covers 13 residues.

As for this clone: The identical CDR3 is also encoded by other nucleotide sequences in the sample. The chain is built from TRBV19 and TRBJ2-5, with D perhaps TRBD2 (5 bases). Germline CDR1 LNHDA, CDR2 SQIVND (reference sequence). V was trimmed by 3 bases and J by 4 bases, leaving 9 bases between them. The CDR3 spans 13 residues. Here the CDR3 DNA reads TGTGCCAGTAGTATTAGAGGGAGAGAGACCCAGTACTTC. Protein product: CASSIRGRETQYF.

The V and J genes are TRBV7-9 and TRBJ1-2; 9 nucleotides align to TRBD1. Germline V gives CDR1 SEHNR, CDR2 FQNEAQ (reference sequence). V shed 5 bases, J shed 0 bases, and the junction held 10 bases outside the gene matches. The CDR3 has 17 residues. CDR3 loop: CASSPRDRGGSNYGYTF. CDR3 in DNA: TGTGCCAGCAGCCCTCGCGACAGGGGGGGGTCTAACTATGGCTACACCTTC.

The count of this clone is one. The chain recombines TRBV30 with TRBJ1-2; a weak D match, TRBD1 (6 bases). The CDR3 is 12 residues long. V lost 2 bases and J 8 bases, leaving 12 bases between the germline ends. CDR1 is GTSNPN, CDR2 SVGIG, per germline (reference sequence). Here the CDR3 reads CAWSLGAGGYTF. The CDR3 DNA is TGTGCCTGGAGTCTGGGGGCAGGGGGCTACACCTTC.

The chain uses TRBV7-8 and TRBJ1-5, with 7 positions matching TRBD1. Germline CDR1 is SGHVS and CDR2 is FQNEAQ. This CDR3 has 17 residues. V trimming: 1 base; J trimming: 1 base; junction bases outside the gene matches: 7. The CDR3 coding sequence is TGTGCCAGCAGCTTAGGACAGGGTCTTAGGAGCAATCAGCCCCAGCATTTT. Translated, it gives CASSLGQGLRSNQPQHF. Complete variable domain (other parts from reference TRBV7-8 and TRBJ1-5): GAGVSQSPRYKVAKRGQDVALRCDPISGHVSLFWYQQALGQGPEFLTYFQNEAQLDKSGLPSDRFFAERPEGSVSTLKIQRTQQEDSAVYLCASSLGQGLRSNQPQHFGDGTRLSIL.

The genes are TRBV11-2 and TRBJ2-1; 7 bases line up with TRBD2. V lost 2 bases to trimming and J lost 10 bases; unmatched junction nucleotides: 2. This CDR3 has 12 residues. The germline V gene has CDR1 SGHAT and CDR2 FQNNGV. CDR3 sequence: CASSLQGGEQFF. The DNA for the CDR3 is TGTGCCAGCAGCTTACAGGGAGGGGAGCAGTTCTTC.

The CDR3 nucleotides are TGTGCCAGTAGTAACGGACAAGGGAACACTGAAGCTTTCTTT. Residues: CASSNGQGNTEAFF. V and J are TRBV19 and TRBJ1-1, with TRBD1 as a possible D gene (5 bases). CDR1 and CDR2 (germline): LNHDA, SQIVND (reference sequence). The germline V and J ends were trimmed by 4 bases and 1 base, with 10 bases remaining between them. The CDR3 has 14 residues.

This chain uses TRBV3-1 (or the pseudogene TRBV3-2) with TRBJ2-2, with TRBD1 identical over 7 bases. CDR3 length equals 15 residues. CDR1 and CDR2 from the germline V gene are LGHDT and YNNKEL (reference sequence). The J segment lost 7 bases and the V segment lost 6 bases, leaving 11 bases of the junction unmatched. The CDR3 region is CASSLKGAQGGELFF. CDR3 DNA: TGTGCCAGCAGTCTGAAGGGGGCGCAGGGCGGGGAGCTGTTTTTT.

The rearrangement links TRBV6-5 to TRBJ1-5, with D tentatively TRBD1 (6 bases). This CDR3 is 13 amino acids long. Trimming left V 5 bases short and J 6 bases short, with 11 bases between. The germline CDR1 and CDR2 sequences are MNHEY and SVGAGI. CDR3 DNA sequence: TGTGCCAGCAGTACAGGGTTAAGTCAGCCCCAGCATTTT. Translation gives CASSTGLSQPQHF.

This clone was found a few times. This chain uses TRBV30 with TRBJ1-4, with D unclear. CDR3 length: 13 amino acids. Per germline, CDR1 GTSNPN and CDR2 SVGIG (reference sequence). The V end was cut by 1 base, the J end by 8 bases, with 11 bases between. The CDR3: CAWSGVGGEKLFF. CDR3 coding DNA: TGTGCCTGGAGTGGCGTGGGAGGGGAAAAACTGTTTTTT. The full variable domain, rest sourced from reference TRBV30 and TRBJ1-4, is SQTIHQWPATLVQPVGSPLSLECTVEGTSNPNLYWYRQAAGRGLQLLFYSVGIGQISSEVPQNLSASRPQDRQFILSSKKLLLSDSGFYLCAWSGVGGEKLFFGSGTQLSVL.

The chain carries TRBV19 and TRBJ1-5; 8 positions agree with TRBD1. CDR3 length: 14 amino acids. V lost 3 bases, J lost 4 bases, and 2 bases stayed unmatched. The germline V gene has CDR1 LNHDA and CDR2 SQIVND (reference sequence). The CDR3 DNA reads TGTGCCAGTAGTATGTGGACAGGGAATCAGCCCCAGCATTTT. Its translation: CASSMWTGNQPQHF.

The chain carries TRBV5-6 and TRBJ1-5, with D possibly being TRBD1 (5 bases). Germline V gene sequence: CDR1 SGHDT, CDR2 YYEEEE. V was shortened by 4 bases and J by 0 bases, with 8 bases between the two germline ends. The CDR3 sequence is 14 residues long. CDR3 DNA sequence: TGTGCCAGCAGCCACGGGGGTAGCAATCAGCCCCAGCATTTT. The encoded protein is CASSHGGSNQPQHF.

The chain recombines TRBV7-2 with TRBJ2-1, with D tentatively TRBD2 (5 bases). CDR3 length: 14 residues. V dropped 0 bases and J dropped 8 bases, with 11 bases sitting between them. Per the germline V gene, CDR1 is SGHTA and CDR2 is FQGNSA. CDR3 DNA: TGTGCCAGCAGCTTAGCGGGAGAAGCTCATGAGCAGTTCTTC. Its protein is CASSLAGEAHEQFF.

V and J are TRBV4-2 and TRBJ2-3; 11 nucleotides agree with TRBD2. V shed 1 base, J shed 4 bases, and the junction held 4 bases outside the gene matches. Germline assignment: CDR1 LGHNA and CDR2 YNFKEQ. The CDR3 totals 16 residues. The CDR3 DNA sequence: TGTGCCAGCAGCCAAGGAATAGCGGGGGGGGCAGATACGCAGTATTTT. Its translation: CASSQGIAGGADTQYF.

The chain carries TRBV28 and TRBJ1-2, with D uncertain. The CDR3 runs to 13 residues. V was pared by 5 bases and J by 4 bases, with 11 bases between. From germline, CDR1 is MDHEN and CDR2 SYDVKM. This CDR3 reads CASSKGRSYGYTF. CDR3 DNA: TGTGCCAGCAGTAAAGGTCGGAGCTATGGCTACACCTTC.

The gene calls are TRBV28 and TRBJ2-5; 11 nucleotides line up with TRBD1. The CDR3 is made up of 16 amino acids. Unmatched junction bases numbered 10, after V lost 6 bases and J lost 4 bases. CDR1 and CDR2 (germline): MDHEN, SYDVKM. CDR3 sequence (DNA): TGTGCCAGCAGCTCCTCGGACAGGGGGCTAAGAGAGACCCAGTACTTC. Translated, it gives CASSSSDRGLRETQYF.